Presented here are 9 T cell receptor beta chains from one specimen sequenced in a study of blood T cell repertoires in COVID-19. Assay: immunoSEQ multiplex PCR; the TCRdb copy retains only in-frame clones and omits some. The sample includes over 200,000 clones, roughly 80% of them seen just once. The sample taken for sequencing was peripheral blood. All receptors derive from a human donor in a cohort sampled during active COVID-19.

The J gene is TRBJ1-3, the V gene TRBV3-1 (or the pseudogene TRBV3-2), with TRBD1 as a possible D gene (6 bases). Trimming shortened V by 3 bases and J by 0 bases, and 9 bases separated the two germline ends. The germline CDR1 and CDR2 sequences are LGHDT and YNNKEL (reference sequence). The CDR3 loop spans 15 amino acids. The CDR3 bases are TGTGCCAGCAGCCATGGACAGACCTCTGGAAACACCATATATTTT. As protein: CASSHGQTSGNTIYF.

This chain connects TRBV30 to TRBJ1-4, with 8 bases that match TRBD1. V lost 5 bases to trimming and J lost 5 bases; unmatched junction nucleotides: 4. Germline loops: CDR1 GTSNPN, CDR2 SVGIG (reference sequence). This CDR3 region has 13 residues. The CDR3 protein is CAWARDRNEKLFF. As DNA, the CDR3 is TGTGCCTGGGCCCGGGACAGGAATGAAAAACTGTTTTTT.

Written as DNA, the CDR3 is TGTGCCAGCTCACAAGGGACACTCTACGAGCAGTACTTC. Its translation is CASSQGTLYEQYF. The chain joins TRBV18 to TRBJ2-7; D is perhaps TRBD1 (6 bases). From germline, CDR1 is KGHSH and CDR2 LQKENI. The CDR3 spans 13 residues. V was shortened by 4 bases and J by 3 bases, with 10 bases between the two germline ends.

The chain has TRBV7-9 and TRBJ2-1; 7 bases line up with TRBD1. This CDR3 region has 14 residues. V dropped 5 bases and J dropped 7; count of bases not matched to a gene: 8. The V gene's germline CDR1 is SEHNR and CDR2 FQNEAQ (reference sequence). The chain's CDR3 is CASSVQGTRNEQFF. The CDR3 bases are TGTGCCAGCAGCGTACAGGGGACGAGGAATGAGCAGTTCTTC.

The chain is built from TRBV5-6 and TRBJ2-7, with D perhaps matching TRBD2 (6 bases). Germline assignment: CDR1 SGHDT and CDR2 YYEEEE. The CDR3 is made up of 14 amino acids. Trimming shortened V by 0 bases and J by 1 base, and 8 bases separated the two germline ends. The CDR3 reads CASSLGDFSYEQYF. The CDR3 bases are TGTGCCAGCAGCTTGGGGGACTTTTCCTACGAGCAGTACTTC.

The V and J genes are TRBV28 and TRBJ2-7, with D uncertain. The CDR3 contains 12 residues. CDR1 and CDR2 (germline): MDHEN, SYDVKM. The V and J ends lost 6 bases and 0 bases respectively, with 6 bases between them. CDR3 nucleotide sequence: TGTGCCAGCAGCCCCGGCTCCTACGAGCAGTACTTC. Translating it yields CASSPGSYEQYF.

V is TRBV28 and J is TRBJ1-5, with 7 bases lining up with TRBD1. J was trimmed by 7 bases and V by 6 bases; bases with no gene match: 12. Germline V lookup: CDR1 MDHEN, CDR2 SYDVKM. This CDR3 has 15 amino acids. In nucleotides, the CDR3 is TGTGCCAGCAGATCCACGGACAGGTTCTTCCAGCCCCAGCATTTT. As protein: CASRSTDRFFQPQHF.

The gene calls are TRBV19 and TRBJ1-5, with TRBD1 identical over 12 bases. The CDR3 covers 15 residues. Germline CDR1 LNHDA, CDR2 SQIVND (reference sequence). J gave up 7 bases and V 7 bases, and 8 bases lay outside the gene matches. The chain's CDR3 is CASTMGQGATQPQHF. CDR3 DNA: TGTGCCAGTACCATGGGACAGGGGGCAACGCAGCCCCAGCATTTT.

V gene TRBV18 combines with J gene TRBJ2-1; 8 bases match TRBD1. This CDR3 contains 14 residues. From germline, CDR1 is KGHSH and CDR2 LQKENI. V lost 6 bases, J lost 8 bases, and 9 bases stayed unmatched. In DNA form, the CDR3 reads TGTGCCAGCTCGGCAGGGGGCGTTGCCGATGAGCAGTTCTTC. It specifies CASSAGGVADEQFF. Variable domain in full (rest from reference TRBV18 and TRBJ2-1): NAGVMQNPRHLVRRRGQEARLRCSPMKGHSHVYWYRQLPEEGLKFMVYLQKENIIDESGMPKERFSAEFPKEGPSILRIQQVVRGDSAAYFCASSAGGVADEQFFGPGTRLTVL.